The rows below give T cell receptor beta chains drawn from one sample of a study of shared clonotypes between healthy human individuals. TCRdb keeps only in-frame clones here, not all; method: immunoSEQ multiplex PCR. The sample lists some 2.1 million clones, around 95% occurring once. Input material: naive CD8+ T cells from PBMCs. The receptors originated from a man aged 18-30 years in good health. Some clones in this sample may be carry-over from other donors' samples. Each CDR3 is given without its conserved first and last residue. The D gene is left open where the match is weak.

v_gene	j_gene	d_gene	CDR3aa
TRBV13	TRBJ2-1	TRBD2	ASSFGGRKYNEQF
TRBV6-5	TRBJ2-1	NA	ASSSDRNAYNEQF
TRBV27	TRBJ1-2	TRBD1	ASSLSTGTGGGNYGYT
TRBV6-5	TRBJ1-2	TRBD1	ASSLDLDRDSRYT
TRBV28	TRBJ1-2	TRBD1	ASRDRGGGYT
TRBV6-5	TRBJ2-7	NA	ASSFNRDFQGEQY
TRBV4-1	TRBJ1-5	TRBD1	ASSHRTGASQPQH
TRBV10-2	TRBJ1-2	TRBD1	ASRDPGQGFGYT
TRBV6-1	TRBJ1-5	NA	ASSEDPGYSNQPQH
TRBV4-1	TRBJ2-1	NA	ASSQAHPGPTGNEQF
TRBV29-1	TRBJ2-1	NA	SVEGYYADKVTNEQF
TRBV7-2	TRBJ2-5	TRBD2	ASSSREGEETQY
TRBV7-9	TRBJ2-4	NA	ASRGTLNIQY
TRBV7-3	TRBJ1-1	NA	ASSFGGAGTEAF
TRBV28	TRBJ1-2	TRBD1	ASSPLTGGGYT
TRBV11-2	TRBJ1-1	TRBD1	ASTLLGTALFF
TRBV7-6	TRBJ2-1	NA	ASSPTVTSSYNEQF
TRBV19	TRBJ2-3	NA	ASSIDEEDTQY